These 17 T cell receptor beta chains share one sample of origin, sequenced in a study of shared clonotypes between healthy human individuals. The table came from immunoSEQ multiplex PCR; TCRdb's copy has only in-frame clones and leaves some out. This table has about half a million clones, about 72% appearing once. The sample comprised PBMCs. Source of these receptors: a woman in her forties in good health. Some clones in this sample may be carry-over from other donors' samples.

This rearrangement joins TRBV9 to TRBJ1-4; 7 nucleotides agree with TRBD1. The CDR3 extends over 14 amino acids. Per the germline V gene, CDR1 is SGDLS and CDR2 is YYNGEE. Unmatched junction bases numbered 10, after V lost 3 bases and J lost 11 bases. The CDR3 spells CASSEAAEQGKLFF. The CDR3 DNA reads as TGTGCCAGCAGCGAGGCAGCCGAACAGGGGAAACTGTTTTTT.

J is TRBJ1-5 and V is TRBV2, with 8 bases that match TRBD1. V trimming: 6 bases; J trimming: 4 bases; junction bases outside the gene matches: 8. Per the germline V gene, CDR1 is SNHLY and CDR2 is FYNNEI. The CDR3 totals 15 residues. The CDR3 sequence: CASRGPTGVNQPQHF. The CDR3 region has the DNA TGTGCCAGCAGGGGACCGACAGGGGTTAATCAGCCCCAGCATTTT.

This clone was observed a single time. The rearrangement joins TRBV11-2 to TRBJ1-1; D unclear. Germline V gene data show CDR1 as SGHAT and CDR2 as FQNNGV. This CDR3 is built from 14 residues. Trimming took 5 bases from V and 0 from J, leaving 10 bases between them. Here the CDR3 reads CASSLASMNTEAFF. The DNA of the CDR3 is TGTGCCAGCAGCCTAGCCAGCATGAACACTGAAGCTTTCTTT.

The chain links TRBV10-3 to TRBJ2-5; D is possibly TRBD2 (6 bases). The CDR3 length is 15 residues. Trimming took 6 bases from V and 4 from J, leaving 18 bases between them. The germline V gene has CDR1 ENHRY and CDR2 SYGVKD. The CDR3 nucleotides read TGTGCCATCAGACCCGGACACAAAGCGGGAGAGACCCAGTACTTC. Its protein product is CAIRPGHKAGETQYF.

The CDR3 nucleotides read TGTGCCAGCAGCTCGCCTTTCAGTGAGATGAACACTGAAGCTTTCTTT. Amino acids: CASSSPFSEMNTEAFF. This chain connects TRBV11-3 to TRBJ1-1; D gene uncertain. The CDR3 is 16 amino acids. The ends were cut back, 4 bases at V and 0 bases at J, with 15 bases in the middle. The germline V gene encodes CDR1 SGHNT and CDR2 YENEEA.

CDR3 protein: CASSAGLANLGELFF. CDR3 DNA sequence: TGTGCCAGCAGCGCTGGACTAGCGAATTTGGGGGAGCTGTTTTTT. The chain recombines TRBV9 with TRBJ2-2, with 9 bases lining up with TRBD2. The trim removed 3 bases at V and 8 bases at J, leaving 8 bases unmatched. The length of the CDR3 is 15 residues. Germline CDR1 SGDLS, CDR2 YYNGEE.

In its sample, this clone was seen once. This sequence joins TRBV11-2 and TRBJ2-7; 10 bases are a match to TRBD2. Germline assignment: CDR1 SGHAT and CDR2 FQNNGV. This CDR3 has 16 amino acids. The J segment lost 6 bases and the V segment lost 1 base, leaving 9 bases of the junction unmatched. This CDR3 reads CASSLVPSGRGSEQYF. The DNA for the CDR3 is TGTGCCAGCAGCTTAGTGCCTAGCGGGAGAGGTTCCGAGCAGTACTTC.

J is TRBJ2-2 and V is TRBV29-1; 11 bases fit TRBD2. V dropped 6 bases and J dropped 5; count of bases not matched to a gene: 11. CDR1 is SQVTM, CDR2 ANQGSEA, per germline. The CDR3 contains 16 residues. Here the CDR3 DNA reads TGCAGCGTCCCCAGGGTGCTAGCGGGAGGAACCGGGGAGCTGTTTTTT. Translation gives CSVPRVLAGGTGELFF.

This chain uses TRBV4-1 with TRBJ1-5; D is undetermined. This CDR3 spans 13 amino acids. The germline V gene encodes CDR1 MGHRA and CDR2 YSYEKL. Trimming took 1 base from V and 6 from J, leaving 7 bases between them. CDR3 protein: CASSQVSSQPQHF. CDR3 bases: TGCGCCAGCAGCCAAGTCTCGAGTCAGCCCCAGCATTTT.

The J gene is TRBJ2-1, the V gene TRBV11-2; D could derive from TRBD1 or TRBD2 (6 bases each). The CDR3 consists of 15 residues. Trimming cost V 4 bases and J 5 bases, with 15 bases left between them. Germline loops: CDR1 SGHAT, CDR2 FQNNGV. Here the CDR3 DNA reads TGTGCCAGCAGCTCCTGGGGGGCGGGAAACAATGAGCAGTTCTTC. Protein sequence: CASSSWGAGNNEQFF.

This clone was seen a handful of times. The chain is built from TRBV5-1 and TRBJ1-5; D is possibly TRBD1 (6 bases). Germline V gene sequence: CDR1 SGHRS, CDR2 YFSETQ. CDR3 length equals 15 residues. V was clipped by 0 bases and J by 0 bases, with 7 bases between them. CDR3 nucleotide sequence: TGCGCCAGCAGCTTGGGGACAGATAGCAATCAGCCCCAGCATTTT. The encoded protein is CASSLGTDSNQPQHF. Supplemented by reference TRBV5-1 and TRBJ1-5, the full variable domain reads KAGVTQTPRYLIKTRGQQVTLSCSPISGHRSVSWYQQTPGQGLQFLFEYFSETQRNKGNFPGRFSGRQFSNSRSEMNVSTLELGDSALYLCASSLGTDSNQPQHFGDGTRLSIL.

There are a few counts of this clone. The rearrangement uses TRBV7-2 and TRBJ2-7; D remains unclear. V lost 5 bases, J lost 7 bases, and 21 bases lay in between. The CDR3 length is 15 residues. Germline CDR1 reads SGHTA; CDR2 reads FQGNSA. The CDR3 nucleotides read TGTGCCAGCAGCCTAGACCGACCCAAGGTCGGGGAGCAGTACTTC. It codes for CASSLDRPKVGEQYF.

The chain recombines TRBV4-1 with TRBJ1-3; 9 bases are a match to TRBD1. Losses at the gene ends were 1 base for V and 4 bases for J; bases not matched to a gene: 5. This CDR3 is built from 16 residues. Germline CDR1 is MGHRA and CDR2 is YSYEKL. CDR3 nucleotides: TGCGCCAGCAGCCAAGTGGGACAGGGTGTAGGAAACACCATATATTTT. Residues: CASSQVGQGVGNTIYF.

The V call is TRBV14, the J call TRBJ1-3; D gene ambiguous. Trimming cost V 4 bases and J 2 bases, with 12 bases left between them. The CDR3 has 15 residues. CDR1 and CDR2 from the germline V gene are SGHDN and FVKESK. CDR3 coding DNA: TGTGCCAGCAGCCCCTCCGGGTTAGCTGGAAACACCATATATTTT. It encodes CASSPSGLAGNTIYF. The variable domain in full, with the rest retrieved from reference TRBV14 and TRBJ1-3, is EAGVTQFPSHSVIEKGQTVTLRCDPISGHDNLYWYRRVMGKEIKFLLHFVKESKQDESGMPNNRFLAERTGGTYSTLKVQPAELEDSGVYFCASSPSGLAGNTIYFGEGSWLTVV.

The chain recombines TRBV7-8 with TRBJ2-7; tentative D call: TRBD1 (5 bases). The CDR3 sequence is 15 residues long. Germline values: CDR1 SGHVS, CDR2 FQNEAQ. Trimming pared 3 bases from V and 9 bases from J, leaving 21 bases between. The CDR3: CASSFQTGSTRWQYF. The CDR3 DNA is TGTGCCAGCAGCTTCCAAACAGGCTCTACGAGATGGCAGTACTTC.

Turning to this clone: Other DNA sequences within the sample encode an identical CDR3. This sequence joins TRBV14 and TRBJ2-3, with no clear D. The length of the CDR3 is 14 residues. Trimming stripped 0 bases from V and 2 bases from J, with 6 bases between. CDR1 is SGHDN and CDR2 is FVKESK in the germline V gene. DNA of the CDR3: TGTGCCAGCAGCCAAGATCTCACCACAGATACGCAGTATTTT. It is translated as CASSQDLTTDTQYF.

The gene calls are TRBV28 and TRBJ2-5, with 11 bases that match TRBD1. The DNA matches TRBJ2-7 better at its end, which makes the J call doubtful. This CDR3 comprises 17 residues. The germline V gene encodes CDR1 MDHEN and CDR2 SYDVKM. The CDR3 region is CASSLGDWTGGYYEQYF. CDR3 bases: TGTGCCAGCAGTTTAGGCGATTGGACAGGGGGCTACTACGAGCAGTACTTC.